This TCR beta chain was captured by sequencing in a study of blood T cell repertoires in COVID-19. Study in general: Spain, Italy and the United States supplied samples that represented acute and convalescent COVID-19. Sources were T cells, B-cell-depleted T cells, or PBMCs; the material itself was cDNA or gDNA.

The V gene's germline CDR1 is SGHAT and CDR2 FQNNGV. The CDR3 spans 13 residues. Between the trimmed V and J ends, which lost 0 bases and 1 base, there was a span of 3 bases. Source study methods: Reference gene primer amplification in the assay estimated nucleated cell counts. Sequencing used immunoSEQ multiplex PCR; TCRdb keeps in-frame clones, though not all of them. The V and J calls and the clone size are those of that table, but D and trimming were determined from the DNA. The sample contains about 140,000 clones, approximately 89% of which appear only once. This sequence was found in a man in his sixties with active or convalescent COVID-19. This chain joins TRBV11-2 and TRBJ2-5; D is uncertain. The source material was peripheral blood. CDR3 residues: CASSLDFQETQYF. The CDR3 region has the DNA TGTGCCAGCAGCTTAGACTTCCAAGAGACCCAGTACTTC.